This T cell receptor beta chain is from a study of neurological immune-mediated disorders. Study-level findings and limits: Healthy controls had more TCR clonal expansion than multiple sclerosis, which showed the least, whereas HTLV-1-associated myelopathy showed the most.

Germline V gene sequence: CDR1 SGHTA, CDR2 FQGNSA. V lost 3 bases to trimming and J lost 3 bases, with 21 bases between them. The CDR3 is 17 amino acids. In Maryland, USA, blood bank volunteers were the healthy controls. 5'RACE employing 10-nucleotide random UMIs yielded the cDNA. Each sequencing run yielded over 160 million TCR-beta sequences from 15-18 subjects. Via MiXCR, TCRdb re-called the 5' RACE reads, giving one row per CDR3 protein. In the table there are about 77,000 distinct CDR3 sequences, 9.4% of which are singletons. This clonotype was seen ten or more times. Its matching antigen is unknown.

The chain recombines TRBV7-2 with TRBJ2-7; D perhaps matches TRBD2 (7 bases). This receptor was identified in a man between 50 and 59 years old in good health. Sequencing input: PBMCs. The CDR3 spells CASSFLGGGGRLYEQYF. The CDR3 DNA sequence: TGTGCCAGCAGCTTCCTAGGGGGGGGAGGGCGTCTCTACGAGCAGTACTTC.